The 2 T cell receptor beta chains listed next were all sequenced from one sample in a study of cytomegalovirus exposure and HLA in healthy donors. The study ran its PCR with 60 Vbeta and 13 Jbeta primers. Produced via immunoSEQ multiplex PCR; TCRdb's table is partial and in-frame only. The table lists approximately 170,000 clones, 85% of them singletons, with 1% in the top ten. What was sequenced was PBMCs. These receptors were collected from a boy between 2 and 10 years old in good health and CMV-seronegative.

The count of this clone is one. This chain's CDR3 is CASSFLSGGQETQYF. As DNA, the CDR3 is TGTGCCAGCAGCTTTCTAAGCGGGGGACAAGAGACCCAGTACTTC. The J gene is TRBJ2-5, the V gene TRBV5-6, with TRBD2 matching 8 bases. Germline-derived CDR1 and CDR2 are SGHDT and YYEEEE. This CDR3 comprises 15 residues. J gave up 2 bases and V 2 bases, and 5 bases lay outside the gene matches.

This clone was seen once. This chain connects TRBV15 to TRBJ2-3; tentative D call: TRBD2 (5 bases). This CDR3 is built from 13 residues. Trimming shortened V by 6 bases and J by 5 bases, and 12 bases separated the two germline ends. Germline CDR1 and CDR2: LNHNV and YYDKDF (reference sequence). In DNA, the CDR3 is TGTGCCACCAGACTAGGACGAGAAGATACGCAGTATTTT. Translation: CATRLGREDTQYF.